Presented here are 19 T cell receptor beta chains from one specimen sequenced in a study of graft-versus-host responses after intestinal transplantation. The protocol was immunoSEQ multiplex PCR, while the TCRdb copy is restricted to in-frame clones and leaves out a portion. The sample contains approximately 120,000 clones, around 94% of which appear only once. No antigen has been identified for these receptors. Here the sequenced sample was unstimulated CD4+ T cells sorted from spleen or lymph node cells, taken before intestinal transplant. The receptors originated from a human donor who received an intestinal transplant.

The chain links TRBV13 to TRBJ2-7; 7 bases are shared with TRBD1. The CDR3 runs to 14 residues. The trim removed 5 bases at V and 2 bases at J, leaving 6 bases unmatched. The V gene's germline CDR1 is PRHDT and CDR2 FYEKMQ (reference sequence). DNA for the CDR3: TGTGCCAGCAGCCCCGGACAGGCGCCCTACGAGCAGTACTTC. This gives the protein CASSPGQAPYEQYF.

This clone showed up just once. The rearrangement joins TRBV9 to TRBJ2-2, with TRBD2 identical over 9 bases. The germline CDR1 and CDR2 sequences are SGDLS and YYNGEE. V gave up 5 bases and J gave up 6 bases; unmatched junction bases: 5. The CDR3 runs to 14 residues. CDR3 DNA: TGTGCCAGCAGTGCCGGGACTAGCCCCGGGGAGCTGTTTTTT. It encodes CASSAGTSPGELFF.

The chain joins TRBV5-1 to TRBJ2-3; 7 positions match TRBD2. V trimming: 0 bases; J trimming: 2 bases; junction bases outside the gene matches: 6. CDR3 length equals 16 residues. Germline V gene lookup returns CDR1 SGHRS and CDR2 YFSETQ. The CDR3, as DNA: TGCGCCAGCAGCTTGGGGCCCGGGGGGTACACAGATACGCAGTATTTT. Protein: CASSLGPGGYTDTQYF.

V gene TRBV6-5 combines with J gene TRBJ2-7, with 7 bases that match TRBD2. Per the germline V gene, CDR1 is MNHEY and CDR2 is SVGAGI. Trimming at V came to 0 bases and at J to 2 bases, leaving 7 bases not matched to a gene. The CDR3 contains 16 residues. CDR3 sequence: CASSYSRAGTTYEQYF. The CDR3 region has the DNA TGTGCCAGCAGTTACTCGAGGGCAGGGACTACCTACGAGCAGTACTTC.

The chain uses TRBV2 and TRBJ1-2; 7 bases fit TRBD1. CDR1 and CDR2 from the germline V gene are SNHLY and FYNNEI. This CDR3 is 14 amino acids long. Trimming cost V 5 bases and J 3 bases; bases outside gene matches: 6. This CDR3 is CASSRQGIDYGYTF. The CDR3, as DNA: TGTGCCAGCAGTCGACAGGGAATCGACTATGGCTACACCTTC.

The chain combines TRBV10-1 with TRBJ1-1; D not certain. CDR3 size: 17 residues. V lost 0 bases, J lost 4 bases, and 18 bases lay in between. The germline gives CDR1 WNHNN, CDR2 SYGVQD (reference sequence). In DNA form, the CDR3 reads TGCGCCAGCAGTGAGTCGACTCGTGGTCGAGGTGGCACTGAAGCTTTCTTT. It codes for CASSESTRGRGGTEAFF.

The J gene is TRBJ1-2, the V gene TRBV25-1; D is uncertain. Looked up from germline, CDR1 is MGHDK and CDR2 is SYGVNS. There are 14 residues in the CDR3. The V and J ends lost 3 bases and 5 bases respectively, with 13 bases between them. CDR3 bases: TGTGCCAGCAGTGATTTCGGCACGCATTATGGCTACACCTTC. It codes for CASSDFGTHYGYTF.

The chain has TRBV6-1 and TRBJ2-2; D uncertain. This CDR3 is 12 amino acids long. The V end was cut by 5 bases, the J end by 7 bases, with 8 bases between. Germline V gene data show CDR1 as MNHNS and CDR2 as SASEGT. The CDR3 here is CASSFSGGELFF. DNA of the CDR3: TGTGCCAGCAGTTTTTCGGGCGGGGAGCTGTTTTTT.

The V and J genes are TRBV19 and TRBJ1-2, with 9 bases that match TRBD1. The CDR3 runs 14 residues. J lost 7 bases, V lost 4 bases, and 7 bases had no gene match. Germline CDR1 and CDR2: LNHDA and SQIVND (reference sequence). CDR3 sequence: CASSNRQGGTGYTF. Here the CDR3 DNA reads TGTGCCAGTAGTAACCGACAGGGGGGGACTGGCTACACCTTC. Drawing the rest from reference TRBV19 and TRBJ1-2, the complete variable domain is DGGITQSPKYLFRKEGQNVTLSCEQNLNHDAMYWYRQDPGQGLRLIYYSQIVNDFQKGDIAEGYSVSREKKESFPLTVTSAQKNPTAFYLCASSNRQGGTGYTFGSGTRLTVV.

This chain connects TRBV11-3 to TRBJ1-2, with TRBD1 identical over 7 bases. CDR1 and CDR2 from the germline V gene are SGHNT and YENEEA. Trimming cost V 4 bases and J 7 bases; bases outside gene matches: 6. CDR3 size: 13 residues. The CDR3 protein is CASSSRTGGGYTF. DNA for the CDR3: TGTGCCAGCAGCTCAAGGACAGGCGGTGGCTACACCTTC.

J is TRBJ1-6 and V is TRBV5-6; weak D call: TRBD1 (6 bases). The V end lost 2 bases, the J end lost 3 bases, and 21 bases lay between the germline ends. This CDR3 contains 19 residues. CDR1 is SGHDT, CDR2 YYEEEE, per germline. CDR3 loop: CASSFSSQGPTIYNSPLHF. The CDR3 DNA sequence: TGTGCCAGCAGCTTTTCCTCACAGGGCCCCACGATCTATAATTCACCCCTCCACTTT.

V usage is TRBV25-1 and J usage is TRBJ1-1; the D gene is possibly TRBD1 (5 bases). V dropped 2 bases and J dropped 3 bases, with 13 bases sitting between them. The CDR3 runs to 15 residues. Looked up from germline, CDR1 is MGHDK and CDR2 is SYGVNS. In DNA, the CDR3 is TGTGCCAGCAGTGAAGCCGCGTGGGGGTACACTGAAGCTTTCTTT. The encoded protein is CASSEAAWGYTEAFF. Using reference TRBV25-1 and TRBJ1-1 for the parts outside the CDR3, the full variable domain is EADIYQTPRYLVIGTGKKITLECSQTMGHDKMYWYQQDPGMELHLIHYSYGVNSTEKGDLSSESTVSRIRTEHFPLTLESARPSHTSQYLCASSEAAWGYTEAFFGQGTRLTVV.

Turning to this clone: The same CDR3 can be traced to other DNA sequences in this sample. The rearrangement links TRBV5-1 to TRBJ2-7; tentative D call: TRBD1 (5 bases). The CDR3 is made up of 12 amino acids. CDR1 and CDR2 from the germline V gene are SGHRS and YFSETQ. V lost 1 base and J 7 bases, leaving 9 bases between the germline ends. The chain's CDR3 is CASSLSGYEQYF. CDR3 nucleotide sequence: TGCGCCAGCAGCTTGTCAGGGTATGAGCAGTACTTC.

There are a few counts of this clone. The gene calls are TRBV5-6 and TRBJ1-1; tentatively, D is TRBD1 (5 bases). Trimming pared 5 bases from V and 0 bases from J, leaving 23 bases between. The CDR3 extends over 18 amino acids. The germline V gene encodes CDR1 SGHDT and CDR2 YYEEEE. CDR3 DNA: TGTGCCAGCAGTGTCTATGGTTACGGGGGACGGCTGAACACTGAAGCTTTCTTT. It encodes CASSVYGYGGRLNTEAFF.

This clone was found once. The chain carries TRBV5-1 and TRBJ2-1, with TRBD2 matching 14 bases. Germline V gene data show CDR1 as SGHRS and CDR2 as YFSETQ. The length of the CDR3 is 19 residues. Trimming cost V 0 bases and J 7 bases; bases outside gene matches: 12. As DNA, the CDR3 is TGCGCCAGCAGCTTGGCCGCTACGGGACTAGCGGGGGCAATAAATGAGCAGTTCTTC. Translation: CASSLAATGLAGAINEQFF.

The chain links TRBV9 to TRBJ2-7, with 8 bases identical to TRBD2. Germline V gene sequence: CDR1 SGDLS, CDR2 YYNGEE. V lost 1 base, J lost 7 bases, and 7 bases stayed unmatched. CDR3 length equals 14 residues. CDR3 region: CASSVYGGGPEQYF. CDR3 nucleotides: TGTGCCAGCAGCGTATACGGGGGGGGGCCTGAGCAGTACTTC.

V and J are TRBV4-1 and TRBJ2-3; a weak D match, TRBD2 (6 bases). The CDR3 has 16 amino acids. CDR1 MGHRA and CDR2 YSYEKL come from the germline V gene. V gave up 4 bases and J gave up 2 bases, with 16 bases separating them. The CDR3 reads CASSRNPGVYTDTQYF. The DNA of the CDR3 is TGCGCCAGCAGCCGGAATCCGGGGGTCTACACAGATACGCAGTATTTT.

The CDR3: CASRIPGTPQHF. The CDR3 DNA reads TGTGCCAGTAGGATTCCTGGGACGCCCCAGCATTTT. The chain carries TRBV19 and TRBJ1-5; D may be TRBD1 (5 bases). Trimming pared 6 bases from V and 9 bases from J, leaving 12 bases between. Germline V gene sequence: CDR1 LNHDA, CDR2 SQIVND (reference sequence). This CDR3 is built from 12 residues. The whole variable domain, filled in from reference TRBV19 and TRBJ1-5, reads DGGITQSPKYLFRKEGQNVTLSCEQNLNHDAMYWYRQDPGQGLRLIYYSQIVNDFQKGDIAEGYSVSREKKESFPLTVTSAQKNPTAFYLCASRIPGTPQHFGDGTRLSIL.

This chain joins TRBV9 and TRBJ2-1; the D gene is possibly TRBD2 (6 bases). Looked up from germline, CDR1 is SGDLS and CDR2 is YYNGEE. The CDR3 totals 13 residues. The V and J ends lost 7 bases and 7 bases respectively, with 15 bases between them. The CDR3 spells CASEGTWGNEQFF. CDR3 sequence (DNA): TGTGCCAGCGAGGGGACTTGGGGGAATGAGCAGTTCTTC.